This T cell receptor beta chain stems from a study of OX40 agonist ivuxolimab in advanced cancers. About the investigation overall: Ivuxolimab was an agonistic, fully human IgG2 monoclonal antibody directed against OX40 (CD134), a costimulatory receptor. In the dose-escalation cohort, 82.7% of patients were male, and the mean age was approximately 55 years, with a range of roughly 20 to 80. The point of sequencing TCRbeta in the periphery was to test whether ivuxolimab changed TCR sequence diversity and drove clonal T-cell expansion. Of the 50 to 55 patients in dose escalation, about 20 had hepatocellular carcinoma, around 15 had melanoma, 9 had renal cell carcinoma and 9 had head and neck cancer. Three dose-escalation patients achieved partial responses, one with hepatocellular carcinoma and two with cutaneous melanoma. Patients were allowed to have had prior anti-PD-1, anti-PD-L1 or anti-CTLA-4 therapy, and 40% of the dose-escalation patients had previously received checkpoint inhibitors. Intravenous ivuxolimab was administered to patients every 2 weeks at six dose levels: 0.01, 0.1, 0.3, 1.5, 3 and 10 mg/kg. The paper covers the monotherapy dose-escalation part of the phase I ivuxolimab trial, which included N of about 50 patients.

The germline V gene yields MNHNS for CDR1 and SASEGT for CDR2. CDR3 length: 15 amino acids, cysteine to phenylalanine. Just the 45-base CDR3 DNA is kept, in frame starting at base 1. V lost 4 bases and J lost 5 bases, and the count of bases not matched to a germline gene is 10. Points on this clone: Its antigen is unknown. No much larger clonotype is one base removed from it; base qualities were not supplied.

For sequencing of the TCRbeta CDR3 region, genomic DNA was extracted from the sorted cells. TCRbeta CDR3 regions were sequenced using the immunoSEQ Assay. The immuneACCESS repertoire file appears here via TCRdb, limited to in-frame rearrangements. These files lack a portion of the clones; in checked studies, under half of the deficit traces to unresolved V genes, and the cause of the others is not known. The sample records nearly 85,000 clones, approximately 83% of which are singletons. 2% of the sample belongs to the ten largest clones. The trial excluded patients who had a history of autoimmune disease or who were on systemic immunosuppression. In every dose cohort, peripheral blood was drawn for TCR sequencing at baseline, cycle 4 day 1, and cycle 7 day 1. The samples were drawn from a first-in-human, open-label, multicenter phase I dose-escalation trial of ivuxolimab. The trial enrolled adults with locally advanced or metastatic head and neck squamous cell, hepatocellular, melanoma or renal cell carcinoma. Before TCR sequencing, CD4+ T cells and CD8+ T cells were sorted from peripheral blood as separate populations.

The research as a whole found: After ivuxolimab, more expanded clones were found on average in CD8+ T cells than in CD4+ T cells. In the 0.1-3.0 mg/kg groups, partial responders were among the patients with the lowest normalized peripheral clonal expansion, particularly in CD8+ T cells. Antigen specificity was not determined for the clonally expanded peripheral T cells. Clonal expansion of both CD4+ and CD8+ blood T cells was observed from baseline to week 6 at doses 0.1 to 3.0 mg/kg. Low levels of normalized T-cell clonal expansion were also seen in some patients who did not respond.

This receptor was obtained from an adult with an advanced solid tumor such as melanoma, head and neck, liver or kidney cancer. This specimen was CD4+ or CD8+ T cells sorted from blood, taken in a trial of the OX40 agonist ivuxolimab. Recombination connected TRBV6-1 to TRBJ1-1, and 7 junctional nucleotides match TRBD1. CDR3 reads: CASSVDRLGLTEAFF. The DNA reads TGTGCCAGCAGTGTGGACAGGCTAGGTTTGACTGAAGCTTTCTTT.